Here is one T cell receptor beta chain with its context. These data are taken from a study of long-term antiretroviral therapy in people with HIV. V shed 6 bases and J shed 8 bases, with 11 bases lying between them. The CDR3 sequence is 12 residues long. CDR1 is LNHDA and CDR2 is SQIVND in the germline V gene (reference sequence). Researchers ran immunoSEQ v3.0 at survey level. Sequencing was performed with immunoSEQ multiplex PCR; in TCRdb, only in-frame clones are kept and a portion is missing. The sample comprises nearly 25,000 clones, approximately 82% of which are singletons, and around 2% rests with the top ten.

The sequence derives from a man in his fifties with HIV. This sequence joins TRBV19 and TRBJ2-1, with D perhaps matching TRBD1 (6 bases). The source material was unsorted PBMCs, sampled 3 years after starting antiretroviral therapy. The CDR3 coding sequence is TGTGCCAGTAGAGACAGGATCGATGAGCAGTTCTTC. Translated: CASRDRIDEQFF.